This T cell receptor (beta chain) is from a study of beta chain features in type 1 diabetes. Background on the study: Healthy donors and patients showed comparable age, gender and cell yields. Findings of the study overall: Type 1 diabetes patients showed a moderate but significant shortening of TCRB CDR3s in all four CD4+ subsets.

The entirety of the isolated RNA underwent reverse transcription, so expressed TCRB transcripts were sequenced. Mean read depth for naive, central memory and regulatory T cell samples was several million reads. The assay was immunoSEQ multiplex PCR, and TCRdb's table has in-frame clones only and misses some. The data contain 500,000 to 850,000 clones, over 12% of them singletons. A word on this clone: Its target is unknown.

The CDR3 consists of 16 residues. Per germline, CDR1 SGHDT and CDR2 YYEEEE. J gave up 4 bases and V 1 base, and 2 bases lay outside the gene matches. The gene calls are TRBV5-6 and TRBJ2-2; 12 bases agree with TRBD2. The sequence came from a man aged 18 to 35 with type 1 diabetes. The source material was naive CD4+ T cells from blood. The CDR3 DNA follows: TGTGCCAGCAGCTTGAGACTAGCGGGAGTCACCGGGGAGCTGTTTTTT. This encodes CASSLRLAGVTGELFF.